Shown below are 13 T cell receptor beta chains from a single sample sequenced in a study of blood T cells in healthy people across ages. Alongside a J-beta primer mix, a sample-barcoded 5' primer served in a second PCR lasting 7 to 11 cycles. TCRdb used MiXCR to reprocess the 5' RACE reads, holding one entry per CDR3 protein. The table includes 650,000 to 700,000 distinct CDR3 sequences, about 30% detected once. Material: blood. These receptors came from an elderly woman in good health.

The chain is built from TRBV13 and TRBJ2-7; D is perhaps TRBD1 or TRBD2 (5 bases each). CDR1 and CDR2 (germline): PRHDT, FYEKMQ (reference sequence). Trimming stripped 5 bases from V and 3 bases from J, with 17 bases between. The CDR3 length is 15 residues. CDR3 nucleotide sequence: TGTGCCAGCAGCCCCGGGACCGAACGATTCTACGAGCAGTACTTC. Amino acids: CASSPGTERFYEQYF.

This clonotype has at least ten counts. The V call is TRBV20-1, the J call TRBJ2-3; D is possibly TRBD2 (5 bases). V gave up 3 bases and J gave up 5 bases, with 12 bases separating them. Germline V gene lookup returns CDR1 DFQATT and CDR2 SNEGSKA (reference sequence). There are 13 residues in the CDR3. The DNA for the CDR3 is TGCAGTGCTAGGAGGGTGGTGGGAGATACGCAGTATTTT. This translates into CSARRVVGDTQYF.

This chain links TRBV5-1 with TRBJ1-4; D ambiguous. The CDR3 spans 15 residues. V lost 1 base, J lost 0 bases, and 7 bases lay in between. Germline V gene data show CDR1 as SGHRS and CDR2 as YFSETQ. The DNA for the CDR3 is TGCGCCAGCAGCTTGACAACTGCAACTAATGAAAAACTGTTTTTT. It codes for CASSLTTATNEKLFF.

Notes on this clonotype: A read error may produce the germline difference seen at one junction end. This chain links TRBV15 with TRBJ1-4; D possibly corresponds to TRBD1 (6 bases). CDR3 length: 15 amino acids. CDR1 is LNHNV and CDR2 is YYDKDF in the germline V gene (reference sequence). The chain's CDR3 is CATSRPWKGGEKRFF. The CDR3 nucleotides are TGTGCCACCAGCAGGCCCTGGAAGGGGGGCGAAAAACGGTTTTTT.

This clonotype has at least ten counts. V and J are TRBV4-1 and TRBJ2-6; no firm D call. Per the germline V gene, CDR1 is MGHRA and CDR2 is YSYEKL. Trimming pared 0 bases from V and 0 bases from J, leaving 9 bases between. The CDR3 extends over 17 amino acids. The CDR3 protein is CASSQDKFSSGANVLTF. The CDR3 nucleotides are TGCGCCAGCAGCCAAGACAAATTCAGCTCTGGGGCCAACGTCCTGACTTTC.

In this sample, this clonotype turned up many times. V gene TRBV29-1 combines with J gene TRBJ2-3; D remains ambiguous. The germline CDR1 and CDR2 sequences are SQVTM and ANQGSEA. The CDR3 sequence is 12 residues long. The V and J ends lost 3 bases and 7 bases respectively, with 11 bases between them. The CDR3 protein is CSVDSTRYTQYF. The CDR3 DNA follows: TGCAGCGTTGATAGCACCCGGTATACGCAGTATTTT.

This clonotype was detected many times. The rearrangement uses TRBV3-1 and TRBJ1-2; 8 bases fit TRBD1. This CDR3 is built from 15 residues. Unmatched junction bases numbered 3, after V lost 1 base and J lost 2 bases. CDR1 is LGHDT, CDR2 YNNKEL, per germline (reference sequence). The CDR3 DNA is TGTGCCAGCAGCCAAGGGACAGGGTCCAACTATGGCTACACCTTC. Its translation is CASSQGTGSNYGYTF.

Comment on this clonotype: Just one base apart from a much larger clone, this may be a read error. The chain couples TRBV12-3 or TRBV12-4 to TRBJ2-3; no clear D. The CDR3 loop spans 15 amino acids. The V end lost 0 bases, the J end lost 5 bases, and 12 bases lay between the germline ends. CDR3: CASSLAPATRDTQYF. Here the CDR3 DNA reads TGTGCCAGCAGTTTAGCGCCAGCTACGAGAGATACGCAGTATTTT.

The V and J genes are TRBV6-4 and TRBJ1-2, with D possibly matching TRBD1 (5 bases). Germline V gene sequence: CDR1 MRHNA, CDR2 SNTAGT. The V and J ends lost 3 bases and 0 bases respectively, with 11 bases between them. The CDR3 covers 15 residues. The CDR3 DNA is TGTGCCAGCAGTGAGAACGCAGGGTCTAACTATGGCTACACCTTC. It codes for CASSENAGSNYGYTF.

Remarks on this clonotype: A clone one base away is much larger, so this may be a read error. V usage is TRBV5-5 and J usage is TRBJ2-3, with unresolved D. CDR3 size: 15 residues. Germline V gives CDR1 SGHKS, CDR2 YYEKEE (reference sequence). The DNA for the CDR3 is TGTGCCAGCAGCTTGGGAGCTCGGAACACAAATACGCAGTATTTT. Translation gives CASSLGARNTNTQYF.

This clonotype was counted ten times or more. The rearrangement links TRBV12-3 or TRBV12-4 to TRBJ2-3; no reliable D call. V gave up 5 bases and J gave up 0 bases, with 12 bases separating them. The length of the CDR3 is 15 residues. The DNA of the CDR3 is TGTGCCAGCAGTCGCCGTTTAGGGAGCACAGATACGCAGTATTTT. Translation gives CASSRRLGSTDTQYF.

The chain has TRBV6-2 or TRBV6-3 and TRBJ2-1; D is possibly TRBD1 (7 bases). Per germline, CDR1 MNHEY and CDR2 SVGEGT. The CDR3 covers 20 residues. Trimming cost V 5 bases and J 7 bases, with 33 bases left between them. The CDR3: CASSRAGTDTPGGRINEQFF. In DNA form, the CDR3 reads TGTGCCAGCAGTCGAGCCGGGACAGATACGCCAGGGGGGCGAATAAATGAGCAGTTCTTC.

The chain combines TRBV20-1 with TRBJ1-5, with D tentatively TRBD1 (5 bases). V lost 6 bases, J lost 0 bases, and 9 bases lay in between. CDR1 and CDR2 (germline): DFQATT, SNEGSKA (reference sequence). The CDR3 sequence is 13 residues long. DNA of the CDR3: TGCAGTGCAACCGACAGTAGCAATCAGCCCCAGCATTTT. It yields the protein CSATDSSNQPQHF.